This T cell receptor beta chain was retrieved from a study of shared clonotypes between healthy human individuals. About the study: Contributing individuals were two females and a few males aged 18 to 49. Study-wide findings and caveats: Genetic and exposure-history diversity was limited by the small donor number.

Donors included only healthy HIV-negative adults lacking recent acute infections or vaccinations. Investigators divided CD4+ cells into CD45RA+ naive and CD45RA-negative memory subsets. In the case of this clone: Antigen unknown.

Using immunoSEQ multiplex PCR, the repertoire was profiled, and TCRdb retains in-frame clones only, with some absent. The sample contains about 2.5 million clones, 85% to 95% of which appear only once. The CDR3 covers 16 residues. With 0 bases clipped from V and 3 bases from J, the junction kept 4 bases outside the gene matches. Germline V gene sequence: CDR1 SEHNR, CDR2 FQNEAQ (reference sequence). The sequence was obtained from a man aged 18-30 years in good health. Some clones in this sample may be carry-over from other donors' samples. The chain joins TRBV7-9 to TRBJ2-1, with 8 bases lining up with TRBD2. The sample taken for sequencing was naive CD4+ T cells from PBMCs. Sample subset: CD45RA+ positively selected. The CDR3 loop reads CASSLARGALYNEQFF. In nucleotides, the CDR3 is TGTGCCAGCAGCTTAGCGCGGGGGGCGCTCTACAATGAGCAGTTCTTC.